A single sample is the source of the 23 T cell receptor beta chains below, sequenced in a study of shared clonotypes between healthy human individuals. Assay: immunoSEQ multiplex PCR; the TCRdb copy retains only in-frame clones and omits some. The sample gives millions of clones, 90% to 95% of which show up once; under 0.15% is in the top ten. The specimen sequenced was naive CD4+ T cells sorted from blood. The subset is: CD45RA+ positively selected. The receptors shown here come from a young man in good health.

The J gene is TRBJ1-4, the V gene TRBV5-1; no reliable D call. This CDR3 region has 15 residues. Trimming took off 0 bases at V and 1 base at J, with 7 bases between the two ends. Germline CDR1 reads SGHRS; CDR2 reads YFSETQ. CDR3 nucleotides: TGCGCCAGCAGCTTGGTTTCAGGAACTAATGAAAAACTGTTTTTT. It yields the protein CASSLVSGTNEKLFF. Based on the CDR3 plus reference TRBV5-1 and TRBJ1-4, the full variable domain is KAGVTQTPRYLIKTRGQQVTLSCSPISGHRSVSWYQQTPGQGLQFLFEYFSETQRNKGNFPGRFSGRQFSNSRSEMNVSTLELGDSALYLCASSLVSGTNEKLFFGSGTQLSVL.

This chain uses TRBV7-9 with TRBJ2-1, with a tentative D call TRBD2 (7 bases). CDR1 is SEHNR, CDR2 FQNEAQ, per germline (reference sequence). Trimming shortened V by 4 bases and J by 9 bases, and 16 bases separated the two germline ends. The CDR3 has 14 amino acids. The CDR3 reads CASSSNPGGFEQFF. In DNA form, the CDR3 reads TGTGCCAGCAGCTCAAACCCGGGGGGCTTTGAGCAGTTCTTC.

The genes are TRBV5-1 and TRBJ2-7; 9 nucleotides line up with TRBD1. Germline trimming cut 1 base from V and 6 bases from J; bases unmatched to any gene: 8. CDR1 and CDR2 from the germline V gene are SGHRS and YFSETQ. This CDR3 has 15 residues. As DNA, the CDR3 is TGCGCCAGCAGCTTGTTCCCGGGACAGGGAAGCGAGCAGTACTTC. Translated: CASSLFPGQGSEQYF.

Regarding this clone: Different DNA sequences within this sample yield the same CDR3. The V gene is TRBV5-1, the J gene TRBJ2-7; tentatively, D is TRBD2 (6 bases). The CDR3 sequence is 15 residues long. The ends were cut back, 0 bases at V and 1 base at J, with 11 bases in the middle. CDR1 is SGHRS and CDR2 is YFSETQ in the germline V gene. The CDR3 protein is CASSLDGGSSYEQYF. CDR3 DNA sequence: TGCGCCAGCAGCTTGGATGGAGGGTCGTCCTACGAGCAGTACTTC.

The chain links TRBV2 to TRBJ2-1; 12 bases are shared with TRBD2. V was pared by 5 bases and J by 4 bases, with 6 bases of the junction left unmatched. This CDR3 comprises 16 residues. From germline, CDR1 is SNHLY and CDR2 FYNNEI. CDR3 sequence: CASSPTSGGQYNEQFF. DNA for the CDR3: TGTGCCAGCAGTCCGACTAGCGGGGGCCAATACAATGAGCAGTTCTTC.

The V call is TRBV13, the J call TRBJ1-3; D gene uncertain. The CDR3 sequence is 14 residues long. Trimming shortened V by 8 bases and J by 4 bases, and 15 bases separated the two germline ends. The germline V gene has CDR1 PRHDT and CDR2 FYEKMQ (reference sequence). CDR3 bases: TGTGCCAGCGGAACGACTCACGGAGGAAACACCATATATTTT. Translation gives CASGTTHGGNTIYF.

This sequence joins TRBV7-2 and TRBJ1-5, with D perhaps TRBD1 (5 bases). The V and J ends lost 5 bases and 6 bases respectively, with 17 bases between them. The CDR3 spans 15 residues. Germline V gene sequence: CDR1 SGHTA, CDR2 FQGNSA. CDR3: CASSVSPGPSQPQHF. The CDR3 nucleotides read TGTGCCAGCAGCGTTTCCCCGGGACCCAGTCAGCCCCAGCATTTT.

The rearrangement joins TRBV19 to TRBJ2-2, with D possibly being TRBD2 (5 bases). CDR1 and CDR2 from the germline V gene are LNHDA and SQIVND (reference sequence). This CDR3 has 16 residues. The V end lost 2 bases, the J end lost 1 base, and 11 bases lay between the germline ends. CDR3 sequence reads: CASSIRGLGNTGELFF. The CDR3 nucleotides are TGTGCCAGTAGTATAAGAGGACTGGGGAACACCGGGGAGCTGTTTTTT.

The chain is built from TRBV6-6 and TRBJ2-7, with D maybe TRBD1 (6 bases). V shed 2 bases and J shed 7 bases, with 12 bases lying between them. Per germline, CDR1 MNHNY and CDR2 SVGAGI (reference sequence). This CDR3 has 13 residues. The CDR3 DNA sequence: TGTGCCAGCAGTTACGTCCAGGGGCGAGAGCAGTACTTC. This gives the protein CASSYVQGREQYF.

The CDR3: CASSLDPGAQNYEQYF. The CDR3 DNA reads TGCGCCAGCAGCTTGGATCCTGGGGCACAAAACTACGAGCAGTACTTC. The J gene is TRBJ2-7, the V gene TRBV5-1, with D perhaps TRBD1 (5 bases). The CDR3 is 16 amino acids. With 0 bases removed from V and 3 bases from J, the gap between germline ends came to 16 bases. The germline V gene has CDR1 SGHRS and CDR2 YFSETQ.

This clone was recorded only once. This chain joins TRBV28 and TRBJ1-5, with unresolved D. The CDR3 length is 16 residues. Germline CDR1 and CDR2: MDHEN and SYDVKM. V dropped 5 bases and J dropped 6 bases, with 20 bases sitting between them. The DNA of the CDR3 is TGTGCCAGCAGTACATCACTCCGGCTTGTGGGTCAGCCCCAGCATTTT. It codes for CASSTSLRLVGQPQHF.

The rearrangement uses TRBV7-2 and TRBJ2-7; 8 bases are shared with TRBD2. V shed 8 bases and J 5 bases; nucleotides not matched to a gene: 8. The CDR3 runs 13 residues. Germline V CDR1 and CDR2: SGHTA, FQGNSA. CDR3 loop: CASGSGGGNEQYF. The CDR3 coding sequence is TGTGCCAGCGGGTCTGGCGGGGGGAACGAGCAGTACTTC.

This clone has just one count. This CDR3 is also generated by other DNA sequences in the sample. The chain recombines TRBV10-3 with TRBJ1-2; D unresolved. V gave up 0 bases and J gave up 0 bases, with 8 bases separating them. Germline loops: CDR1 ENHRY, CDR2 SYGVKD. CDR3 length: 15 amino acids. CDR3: CAISESPGTNYGYTF. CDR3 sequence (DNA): TGTGCCATCAGTGAGTCCCCAGGCACTAACTATGGCTACACCTTC.

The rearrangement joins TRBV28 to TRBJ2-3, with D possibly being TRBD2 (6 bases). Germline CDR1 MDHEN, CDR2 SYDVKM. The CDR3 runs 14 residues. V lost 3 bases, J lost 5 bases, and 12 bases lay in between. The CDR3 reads CASSLGGDIDTQYF. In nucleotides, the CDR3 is TGTGCCAGCAGTTTGGGCGGGGATATAGATACGCAGTATTTT.

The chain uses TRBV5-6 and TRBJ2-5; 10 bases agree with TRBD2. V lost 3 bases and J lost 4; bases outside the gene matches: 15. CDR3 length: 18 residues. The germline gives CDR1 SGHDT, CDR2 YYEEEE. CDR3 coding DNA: TGTGCCAGCAGCTCCATACGGGGGCTAGCGGGAGCAGGAGAGACCCAGTACTTC. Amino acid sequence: CASSSIRGLAGAGETQYF.

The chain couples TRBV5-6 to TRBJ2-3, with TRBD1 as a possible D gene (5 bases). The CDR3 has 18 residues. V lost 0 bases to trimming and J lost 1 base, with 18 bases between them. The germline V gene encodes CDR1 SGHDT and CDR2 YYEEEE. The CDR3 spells CASSLGPRSGLRTDTQYF. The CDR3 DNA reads TGTGCCAGCAGCTTGGGGCCCAGATCAGGGCTACGCACAGATACGCAGTATTTT.

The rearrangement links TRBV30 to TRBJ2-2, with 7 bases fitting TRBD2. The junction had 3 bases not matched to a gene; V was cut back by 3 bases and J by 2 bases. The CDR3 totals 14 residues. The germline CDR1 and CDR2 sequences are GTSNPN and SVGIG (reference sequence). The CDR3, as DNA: TGTGCCTGGAGACTAGCGCCTAACACCGGGGAGCTGTTTTTT. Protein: CAWRLAPNTGELFF.

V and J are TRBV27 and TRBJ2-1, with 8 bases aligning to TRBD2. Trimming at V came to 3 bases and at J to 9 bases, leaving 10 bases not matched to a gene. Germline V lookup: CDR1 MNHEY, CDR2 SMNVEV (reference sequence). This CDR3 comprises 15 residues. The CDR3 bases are TGTGCCAGCAGTTTCGGGGGGGGCCTTAGCGGTGAGCAGTTCTTC. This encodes CASSFGGGLSGEQFF.

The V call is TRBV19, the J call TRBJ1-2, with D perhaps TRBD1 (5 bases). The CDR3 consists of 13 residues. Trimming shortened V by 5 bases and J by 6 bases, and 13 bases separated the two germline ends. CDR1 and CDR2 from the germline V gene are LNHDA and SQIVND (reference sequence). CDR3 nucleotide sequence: TGTGCCAGTAGTGTGGGACTTTCGGATGGCTACACCTTC. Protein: CASSVGLSDGYTF.

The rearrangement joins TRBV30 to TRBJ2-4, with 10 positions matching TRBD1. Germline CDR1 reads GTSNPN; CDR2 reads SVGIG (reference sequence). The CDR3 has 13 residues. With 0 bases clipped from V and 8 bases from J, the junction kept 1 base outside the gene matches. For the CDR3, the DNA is TGTGCCTGGAGTGTTGGACAGGGGGACATTCAGTACTTC. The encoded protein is CAWSVGQGDIQYF.

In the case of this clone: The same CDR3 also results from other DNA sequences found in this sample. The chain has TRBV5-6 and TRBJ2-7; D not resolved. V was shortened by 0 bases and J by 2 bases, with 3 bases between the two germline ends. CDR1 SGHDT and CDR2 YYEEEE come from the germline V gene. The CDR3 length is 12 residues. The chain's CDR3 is CASSLVPYEQYF. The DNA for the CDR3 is TGTGCCAGCAGCTTGGTACCCTACGAGCAGTACTTC.

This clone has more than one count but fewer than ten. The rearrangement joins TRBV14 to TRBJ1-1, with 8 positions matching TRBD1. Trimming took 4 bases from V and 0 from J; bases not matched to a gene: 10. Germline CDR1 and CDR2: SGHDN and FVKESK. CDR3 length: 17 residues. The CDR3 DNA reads TGTGCCAGCAGCCGTTGGGGGCAGGGGGCACTGAACACTGAAGCTTTCTTT. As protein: CASSRWGQGALNTEAFF.

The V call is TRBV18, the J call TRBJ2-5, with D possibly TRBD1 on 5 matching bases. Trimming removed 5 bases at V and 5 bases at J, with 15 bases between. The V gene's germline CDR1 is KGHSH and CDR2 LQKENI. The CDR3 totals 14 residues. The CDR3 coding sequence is TGTGCCAGCTCATGGTCGCCAAAGGGGGAGACCCAGTACTTC. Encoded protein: CASSWSPKGETQYF.